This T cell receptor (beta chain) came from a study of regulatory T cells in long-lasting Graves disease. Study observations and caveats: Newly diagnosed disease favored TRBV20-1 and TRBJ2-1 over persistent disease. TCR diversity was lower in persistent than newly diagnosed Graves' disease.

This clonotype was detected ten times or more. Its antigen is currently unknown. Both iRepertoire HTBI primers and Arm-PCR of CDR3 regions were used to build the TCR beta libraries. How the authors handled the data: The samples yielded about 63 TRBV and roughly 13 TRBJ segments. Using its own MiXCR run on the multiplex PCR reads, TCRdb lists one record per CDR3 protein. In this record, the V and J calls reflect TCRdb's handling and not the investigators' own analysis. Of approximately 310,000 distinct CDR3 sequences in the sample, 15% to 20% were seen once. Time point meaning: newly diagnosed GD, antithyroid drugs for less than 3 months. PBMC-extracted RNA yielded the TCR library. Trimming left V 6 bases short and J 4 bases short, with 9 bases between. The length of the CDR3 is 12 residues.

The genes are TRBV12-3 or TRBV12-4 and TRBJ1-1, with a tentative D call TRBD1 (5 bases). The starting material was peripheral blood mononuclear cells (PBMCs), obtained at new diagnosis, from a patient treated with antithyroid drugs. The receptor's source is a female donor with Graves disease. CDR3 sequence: CASSLGATEAFF. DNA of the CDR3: TGTGCCAGCAGCCTCGGGGCCACTGAAGCTTTCTTT.